Described below is a single TCR beta chain sequence and its context. Germline CDR1 reads LGHNA; CDR2 reads YNFKEQ. V gave up 4 bases and J gave up 2 bases; unmatched junction bases: 5. The CDR3 is 15 residues long. This sample was included in a study of blood T cell repertoires in COVID-19. The overall study: Samples came from the United States, Italy and Spain, spanning acute and convalescent COVID-19. From T cells, B-cell-depleted T cells, or PBMCs came the material, which was cDNA or gDNA.

Original methodology: Cell counts per sample came from amplifying reference gene primers. Clones were sequenced by immunoSEQ multiplex PCR, and TCRdb holds only the in-frame ones, with some missing. V and J calls and clone size are copied from that table; D and trimming were computed from the DNA. The table lists 200,000 to 250,000 clones, nearly 90% of them singletons. The sequence derives from a man aged 30 to 45 who had been exposed to COVID-19. The sequenced sample was PBMCs or T cells enriched from blood (not recorded which). This chain links TRBV4-2 with TRBJ1-2; 9 bases agree with TRBD1. CDR3 nucleotide sequence: TGTGCCAGCAGCCTGTCCGGGACAGGGAACTATGGCTACACCTTC. This gives the protein CASSLSGTGNYGYTF.